This T cell receptor beta chain was identified in a study of T cell repertoires in cytomegalovirus infection. Per germline, CDR1 SEHNR and CDR2 FQNEAQ (reference sequence). CDR3 length: 16 amino acids. With 4 bases clipped from V and 2 bases from J, the junction kept 10 bases outside the gene matches. This clonotype was found many times. In TCRdb, the reads were re-called with MiXCR into one record per CDR3 protein. The repertoire includes nearly 550,000 distinct CDR3 sequences, 16% of them detected once, and about 24% sits in the top ten. The sample was CD8+ T cells from PBMCs. The rearrangement joins TRBV7-9 to TRBJ2-7; 8 nucleotides agree with TRBD1. The TCR originated in a human donor in good health (CMV status not recorded). Some clones in this sample may be carry-over from other donors' samples. DNA for the CDR3: TGTGCCAGCAGCTCCCCCCCGGACAGGGCCGCCTACGAGCAGTACTTC. It yields the protein CASSSPPDRAAYEQYF.